A single sample is the source of the 12 T cell receptor beta chains below, sequenced in a study of cytomegalovirus exposure and HLA in healthy donors. The PCR contained 60 Vbeta and 13 Jbeta primers. Clones were read by immunoSEQ multiplex PCR, and TCRdb kept only the in-frame ones, dropping some. The sample consists of tens of thousands of clones, around 70% of them appearing once. Material for sequencing was PBMCs. Source of these receptors: a woman aged 25 to 39 in good health and CMV-seropositive.

Here the CDR3 reads CASSVAGVNQPQHF. DNA for the CDR3: TGTGCCAGCAGCGTAGCTGGAGTAAATCAGCCCCAGCATTTT. The genes are TRBV9 and TRBJ1-5; no reliable D call. Per germline, CDR1 SGDLS and CDR2 YYNGEE. Trimming left V 0 bases short and J 4 bases short, with 8 bases between. The CDR3 totals 14 residues.

The chain couples TRBV27 to TRBJ1-1, with a tentative D call TRBD1 (5 bases). CDR3 size: 14 residues. V was shortened by 2 bases and J by 7 bases, with 14 bases between the two germline ends. Looked up from germline, CDR1 is MNHEY and CDR2 is SMNVEV (reference sequence). CDR3 region: CASSLGQGRHEAFF. In nucleotides, the CDR3 is TGTGCCAGCAGTTTAGGTCAGGGTAGGCATGAAGCTTTCTTT.

As regards this clone: Different DNA sequences within this sample yield the same CDR3. The V and J genes are TRBV9 and TRBJ1-5; D ambiguous. The CDR3 is 14 amino acids. Trimming cost V 0 bases and J 2 bases, with 6 bases left between them. The germline gives CDR1 SGDLS, CDR2 YYNGEE. CDR3 nucleotide sequence: TGTGCCAGCAGCGTAGGCGGGGGCAATCAGCCCCAGCATTTT. Protein product: CASSVGGGNQPQHF. The entire variable domain, with the rest obtained from reference TRBV9 and TRBJ1-5, is as follows: DSGVTQTPKHLITATGQRVTLRCSPRSGDLSVYWYQQSLDQGLQFLIQYYNGEERAKGNILERFSAQQFPDLHSELNLSSLELGDSALYFCASSVGGGNQPQHFGDGTRLSIL.

The V call is TRBV6-5, the J call TRBJ2-1, with 7 bases that match TRBD2. After removal of 2 bases from V and 3 bases from J, the junction contained 4 bases not matched to a gene. CDR1 and CDR2 (germline): MNHEY, SVGAGI. This CDR3 comprises 15 residues. The CDR3 protein is CASSYLAGDYNEQFF. The CDR3 nucleotides are TGTGCCAGCAGTTACCTGGCGGGAGACTACAATGAGCAGTTCTTC.

V is TRBV7-9 and J is TRBJ1-4; the D gene is possibly TRBD1 (5 bases). CDR1 and CDR2 (germline): SEHNR, FQNEAQ (reference sequence). The CDR3 extends over 13 amino acids. Trimming removed 8 bases at V and 6 bases at J, with 13 bases between. The CDR3: CASERWGDEKLFF. The CDR3 region has the DNA TGTGCCAGCGAGAGATGGGGGGATGAAAAACTGTTTTTT.

CDR3 residues: CASSPTLHRDHNEQFF. The CDR3 coding sequence is TGTGCCAGCAGCCCTACCCTCCACAGGGACCACAATGAGCAGTTCTTC. The V call is TRBV7-6, the J call TRBJ2-1; tentatively, D is TRBD1 (6 bases). V lost 5 bases and J lost 5, with 19 bases in between. The CDR3 runs 16 residues. The germline V gene has CDR1 SGHVS and CDR2 FNYEAQ.

This clone was seen only once. J is TRBJ2-7 and V is TRBV7-6; a weak D match, TRBD1 (5 bases). V gave up 1 base and J gave up 1 base, with 8 bases separating them. Germline CDR1 reads SGHVS; CDR2 reads FNYEAQ. The CDR3 is made up of 14 amino acids. The CDR3 bases are TGTGCCAGCAGCTTAGGGGGCGGATCCTACGAGCAGTACTTC. Its protein product is CASSLGGGSYEQYF. Complete variable domain (other parts from reference TRBV7-6 and TRBJ2-7): GAGVSQSPRYKVTKRGQDVALRCDPISGHVSLYWYRQALGQGPEFLTYFNYEAQQDKSGLPNDRFSAERPEGSISTLTIQRTEQRDSAMYRCASSLGGGSYEQYFGPGTRLTVT.

This rearrangement joins TRBV5-4 to TRBJ1-1, with D possibly being TRBD1 (6 bases). Germline values: CDR1 SGHNT, CDR2 YYREEE (reference sequence). V gave up 7 bases and J gave up 5 bases, with 18 bases separating them. The CDR3 has 14 amino acids. In nucleotides, the CDR3 is TGTGCCAGCTCCCTGGGGGCCGGGGATACTGAAGCTTTCTTT. It translates to CASSLGAGDTEAFF. Looking up the rest from reference TRBV5-4 and TRBJ1-1 gives the full variable domain: ETGVTQSPTHLIKTRGQQVTLRCSSQSGHNTVSWYQQALGQGPQFIFQYYREEENGRGNFPPRFSGLQFPNYSSELNVNALELDDSALYLCASSLGAGDTEAFFGQGTRLTVV.

V usage is TRBV6-5 and J usage is TRBJ2-7; 7 bases fit TRBD1. Per the germline V gene, CDR1 is MNHEY and CDR2 is SVGAGI. V was pared by 2 bases and J by 2 bases, with 3 bases of the junction left unmatched. CDR3 length: 14 amino acids. CDR3: CASSYLDRAYEQYF. CDR3 DNA sequence: TGTGCCAGCAGTTACCTTGACAGGGCCTACGAGCAGTACTTC.

This clone was detected only once. The rearrangement links TRBV29-1 to TRBJ1-1; possibly TRBD1 for D (5 bases). There are 10 residues in the CDR3. The V and J ends lost 6 bases and 11 bases respectively, with 13 bases between them. The germline V gene has CDR1 SQVTM and CDR2 ANQGSEA. In DNA, the CDR3 is TGCAGCGTCCACAGGTTTAGTGCTTTCTTT. Translation: CSVHRFSAFF.

This sequence joins TRBV6-1 and TRBJ2-7; 9 nucleotides agree with TRBD1. CDR1 and CDR2 from the germline V gene are MNHNS and SASEGT. This CDR3 is 15 amino acids long. Trimming removed 6 bases from V and 4 bases from J; junction bases left unmatched: 10. CDR3 sequence: CASRQGTGSTYEQYF. The CDR3 DNA sequence: TGTGCCAGCAGACAAGGGACAGGGTCTACGTACGAGCAGTACTTC.

The chain recombines TRBV7-9 with TRBJ2-7, with 8 bases fitting TRBD2. The V gene's germline CDR1 is SEHNR and CDR2 FQNEAQ (reference sequence). The junction had 5 bases not matched to a gene; V was cut back by 8 bases and J by 2 bases. This CDR3 has 13 amino acids. CDR3 protein: CASSGTSAYEQYF. The CDR3, as DNA: TGTGCCAGCTCGGGGACTAGTGCCTACGAGCAGTACTTC.